This is a list of T cell receptor beta chains from one sample in a study of beta chain features in type 1 diabetes. Method: immunoSEQ multiplex PCR; TCRdb's copy keeps in-frame clones and lacks some. Among more than 300,000 clones, about 14% were seen once, and the ten largest hold approximately 0.02%. The sequenced sample consisted of naive CD4+ T cells from blood. The origin of the receptors is a woman aged 18-29 years in good health. The CDR3 runs from the conserved cysteine through the conserved F or W.

j_gene: TRBJ2-7
v_gene: TRBV6-1
CDR3aa: CASSEARTVLEQYF

j_gene: TRBJ2-7
v_gene: TRBV28
CDR3aa: CASGTSRSYEQYF

j_gene: TRBJ1-1
v_gene: TRBV6-5
CDR3aa: CASRGPTGRAFF

j_gene: TRBJ2-1
v_gene: TRBV29-1
CDR3aa: CSVALRGSYNEQFF

j_gene: TRBJ2-3
v_gene: TRBV7-9
CDR3aa: CASSPLGGTADTQYF

j_gene: TRBJ1-2
v_gene: TRBV20-1
CDR3aa: CSAQGFYGYTF

j_gene: TRBJ1-4
v_gene: TRBV7-2
CDR3aa: CASSYGGSEKLFF

j_gene: TRBJ2-3
v_gene: TRBV29-1
CDR3aa: CSVEGRSSGRDTQYF

j_gene: TRBJ2-1
v_gene: TRBV19
CDR3aa: CASSPLAGVRDEQFF

j_gene: TRBJ2-1
v_gene: TRBV1
CDR3aa: CTSSQAWDIRANEQFF

j_gene: TRBJ2-1
v_gene: TRBV5-1
CDR3aa: CASSLLAVSKNEQFF

j_gene: TRBJ2-3
v_gene: TRBV28
CDR3aa: CASSFRDRANTQYF

j_gene: TRBJ2-7
v_gene: TRBV7-9
CDR3aa: CASSQRELNEQYF

j_gene: TRBJ2-1
v_gene: TRBV5-1
CDR3aa: CASSLGLADYNEQFF

j_gene: TRBJ2-1
v_gene: TRBV20-1
CDR3aa: CSEQVINEQFF

j_gene: TRBJ2-2
v_gene: TRBV19
CDR3aa: CASSMRGSTGELFF

j_gene: TRBJ2-3
v_gene: TRBV7-2
CDR3aa: CASRYSGRTSTDTQYF

j_gene: TRBJ2-5
v_gene: TRBV5-4
CDR3aa: CASSLELQVQSETQYF

j_gene: TRBJ1-2
v_gene: TRBV30
CDR3aa: CAWSGQAGSGYTF

j_gene: TRBJ2-7
v_gene: TRBV5-1
CDR3aa: CASSLDRTAYEQYF

j_gene: TRBJ2-7
v_gene: TRBV9
CDR3aa: CASSVGGLAGLNSYEQYF

j_gene: TRBJ1-5
v_gene: TRBV5-5
CDR3aa: CASSSRRQGWDNQPQHF